A selection of T cell receptor beta chains follows, all from one sample in a study of T cells in tuberculosis. TCRdb keeps only in-frame clones here, not all; method: immunoSEQ multiplex PCR. The sample has about 58,000 clones, approximately 91% seen once. Sequences were obtained from CD1b-GMM tetramer-negative cells sorted from PBMCs. These receptors were taken from an adult woman with latent tuberculosis. CDR3s include the opening cysteine and the closing phenylalanine or tryptophan. D genes are given only for firm matches. Clone sizes are given selectively: once, few, many, or a class where the clone is expanded.

J gene: TRBJ1-6
clone size: -
V gene: TRBV9
CDR3 length: 14
D gene: -
CDR3 protein: CASSTGLSPSPLHF
CDR3 DNA: TGTGCCAGCAGCACCGGACTCTCCCCTTCACCCCTCCACTTT

J gene: TRBJ2-7
clone size: -
V gene: TRBV11-3
CDR3 length: 14
D gene: TRBD1
CDR3 protein: CASSLIQGAYEQYF
CDR3 DNA: TGTGCCAGCAGCTTAATACAGGGGGCGTACGAGCAGTACTTC

J gene: TRBJ2-1
clone size: -
V gene: TRBV6-5
CDR3 length: 14
D gene: -
CDR3 protein: CASAKSGGHNEQFF
CDR3 DNA: TGTGCCAGCGCGAAGTCCGGGGGACACAATGAGCAGTTCTTC

J gene: TRBJ1-1
clone size: -
V gene: TRBV30
CDR3 length: 14
D gene: -
CDR3 protein: CAWNIGRGNTEAFF
CDR3 DNA: TGTGCCTGGAACATTGGCAGGGGGAACACTGAAGCTTTCTTT

J gene: TRBJ1-4
clone size: -
V gene: TRBV9
CDR3 length: 16
D gene: -
CDR3 protein: CASSVGGARTNEKLFF
CDR3 DNA: TGTGCCAGCAGCGTGGGGGGAGCCCGAACTAATGAAAAACTGTTTTTT

J gene: TRBJ2-3
clone size: -
V gene: TRBV5-6
CDR3 length: 15
D gene: TRBD2
CDR3 protein: CASSRLAGYQDTQYF
CDR3 DNA: TGTGCCAGCAGTCGACTAGCGGGATACCAAGATACGCAGTATTTT

J gene: TRBJ2-7
clone size: -
V gene: TRBV27
CDR3 length: 16
D gene: TRBD1
CDR3 protein: CASSLNPGQGNYEQYF
CDR3 DNA: TGTGCCAGCAGTTTAAATCCGGGACAGGGAAACTACGAGCAGTACTTC

J gene: TRBJ2-7
clone size: -
V gene: TRBV11-3
CDR3 length: 14
D gene: -
CDR3 protein: CASSLVGRAYEQYF
CDR3 DNA: TGTGCCAGCAGCTTAGTTGGCAGGGCCTACGAGCAGTACTTC

J gene: TRBJ2-2
clone size: -
V gene: TRBV9
CDR3 length: 16
D gene: TRBD1
CDR3 protein: CASSPRNRGVTGELFF
CDR3 DNA: TGTGCCAGCAGCCCAAGGAACAGGGGAGTTACCGGGGAGCTGTTTTTT

J gene: TRBJ1-1
clone size: -
V gene: TRBV5-1
CDR3 length: 17
D gene: TRBD1
CDR3 protein: CASSRGTGGPQNTEAFF
CDR3 DNA: TGCGCCAGCAGCCGGGGGACAGGGGGCCCTCAGAACACTGAAGCTTTCTTT

J gene: TRBJ2-1
clone size: -
V gene: TRBV2
CDR3 length: 14
D gene: -
CDR3 protein: CASSEEQGRHEQFF
CDR3 DNA: TGTGCCAGCAGTGAGGAACAGGGTAGGCATGAGCAGTTCTTC

J gene: TRBJ2-1
clone size: -
V gene: TRBV4-3
CDR3 length: 13
D gene: -
CDR3 protein: CASSQDPWQEQFF
CDR3 DNA: TGCGCCAGCAGCCAAGATCCGTGGCAGGAGCAGTTCTTC

J gene: TRBJ1-2
clone size: -
V gene: TRBV15
CDR3 length: 17
D gene: -
CDR3 protein: CATSRVGGRRLVYGYTF
CDR3 DNA: TGTGCCACCAGCAGAGTGGGGGGACGTCGGTTGGTATATGGCTACACCTTC

J gene: TRBJ2-5
clone size: -
V gene: TRBV7-3
CDR3 length: 14
D gene: TRBD2
CDR3 protein: CASSLGTSGETQYF
CDR3 DNA: TGTGCCAGCAGCTTAGGGACTAGTGGGGAGACCCAGTACTTC

J gene: TRBJ1-6
clone size: -
V gene: TRBV11-2
CDR3 length: 15
D gene: -
CDR3 protein: CASSFGGARDSPLHF
CDR3 DNA: TGTGCCAGCAGCTTTGGCGGGGCTAGGGATTCACCCCTCCACTTT

J gene: TRBJ2-7
clone size: -
V gene: TRBV29-1
CDR3 length: 14
D gene: TRBD1
CDR3 protein: CSVETGQNSYEQYF
CDR3 DNA: TGCAGCGTTGAAACGGGACAGAATTCCTACGAGCAGTACTTC

J gene: TRBJ1-1
clone size: -
V gene: TRBV7-9
CDR3 length: 14
D gene: -
CDR3 protein: CASSLEEGVTEAFF
CDR3 DNA: TGTGCCAGCAGCTTAGAAGAGGGGGTTACTGAAGCTTTCTTT

J gene: TRBJ1-5
clone size: few
V gene: TRBV6-1
CDR3 length: 14
D gene: TRBD1
CDR3 protein: CASSRDREDQPQHF
CDR3 DNA: TGTGCCAGCAGCCGGGACAGGGAGGATCAGCCCCAGCATTTT

J gene: TRBJ2-2
clone size: -
V gene: TRBV5-1
CDR3 length: 14
D gene: TRBD1
CDR3 protein: CASGRQGSTGELFF
CDR3 DNA: TGCGCCAGCGGCCGACAGGGATCCACCGGGGAGCTGTTTTTT

J gene: TRBJ1-2
clone size: -
V gene: TRBV6-5
CDR3 length: 15
D gene: TRBD1
CDR3 protein: CASRDRDRVNYGYTF
CDR3 DNA: TGTGCCAGCAGAGATCGGGACAGGGTGAACTATGGCTACACCTTC

J gene: TRBJ2-7
clone size: -
V gene: TRBV11-2
CDR3 length: 15
D gene: -
CDR3 protein: CASSLEVHLSYEQYF
CDR3 DNA: TGTGCCAGCAGCTTAGAGGTTCACTTATCCTACGAGCAGTACTTC

J gene: TRBJ1-5
clone size: -
V gene: TRBV9
CDR3 length: 15
D gene: TRBD1
CDR3 protein: CASSPGTGRNQPQHF
CDR3 DNA: TGTGCCAGCAGCCCCGGGACAGGAAGAAATCAGCCCCAGCATTTT

J gene: TRBJ2-7
clone size: -
V gene: TRBV11-2
CDR3 length: 12
D gene: TRBD2
CDR3 protein: CASSGTSYEQYF
CDR3 DNA: TGTGCCAGCAGCGGGACTAGCTACGAGCAGTACTTC

J gene: TRBJ1-2
clone size: -
V gene: TRBV7-9
CDR3 length: 14
D gene: -
CDR3 protein: CASSLESWGRDTYF
CDR3 DNA: TGTGCCAGCAGCTTGGAGTCGTGGGGCAGGGACACCTACTTC

J gene: TRBJ2-7
clone size: -
V gene: TRBV6-5
CDR3 length: 14
D gene: -
CDR3 protein: CASSYRGTNYEQYF
CDR3 DNA: TGTGCCAGCAGTTACCGGGGAACAAACTACGAGCAGTACTTC

J gene: TRBJ2-7
clone size: -
V gene: TRBV4-3
CDR3 length: 16
D gene: TRBD1
CDR3 protein: CASSHSATGERYEQYF
CDR3 DNA: TGCGCCAGCAGCCACTCGGCGACAGGGGAGAGGTACGAGCAGTACTTC

J gene: TRBJ2-7
clone size: -
V gene: TRBV18
CDR3 length: 17
D gene: TRBD1
CDR3 protein: CASSPRPSGQGAREQYF
CDR3 DNA: TGTGCCAGCTCACCTCGCCCTTCGGGACAGGGAGCTCGCGAGCAGTACTTC

J gene: TRBJ2-5
clone size: -
V gene: TRBV11-2
CDR3 length: 14
D gene: -
CDR3 protein: CASSKGTSQETQYF
CDR3 DNA: TGTGCCAGCAGTAAGGGGACATCCCAAGAGACCCAGTACTTC

J gene: TRBJ2-1
clone size: -
V gene: TRBV29-1
CDR3 length: 16
D gene: TRBD2
CDR3 protein: CSVEFPTSGTYNEQFF
CDR3 DNA: TGCAGCGTTGAGTTCCCCACTAGCGGGACCTACAATGAGCAGTTCTTC

J gene: TRBJ1-1
clone size: few
V gene: TRBV18
CDR3 length: 14
D gene: TRBD1
CDR3 protein: CASSPPGTGAEAFF
CDR3 DNA: TGTGCCAGCTCACCACCGGGGACAGGGGCTGAAGCTTTCTTT

J gene: TRBJ2-7
clone size: -
V gene: TRBV11-3
CDR3 length: 14
D gene: TRBD1
CDR3 protein: CASSARDRTYEQYF
CDR3 DNA: TGTGCCAGCAGCGCAAGGGACAGGACCTACGAGCAGTACTTC

J gene: TRBJ2-2
clone size: once
V gene: TRBV4-3
CDR3 length: 16
D gene: TRBD2
CDR3 protein: CASRPAAGPRTGELFF
CDR3 DNA: TGCGCCAGCAGGCCGGCAGCGGGGCCTCGCACCGGGGAGCTGTTTTTT

J gene: TRBJ1-4
clone size: -
V gene: TRBV2
CDR3 length: 15
D gene: -
CDR3 protein: CASSEIPGANEKLFF
CDR3 DNA: TGTGCCAGCAGTGAAATCCCGGGAGCTAATGAAAAACTGTTTTTT

J gene: TRBJ2-4
clone size: -
V gene: TRBV5-4
CDR3 length: 13
D gene: TRBD2
CDR3 protein: CASQRGTQNIQYF
CDR3 DNA: TGTGCCAGCCAGCGGGGGACACAAAACATTCAGTACTTC

J gene: TRBJ2-2
clone size: -
V gene: TRBV18
CDR3 length: 17
D gene: TRBD2
CDR3 protein: CASSPPDLGLNTGELFF
CDR3 DNA: TGTGCCAGCTCACCACCCGACTTGGGACTAAACACCGGGGAGCTGTTTTTT

J gene: TRBJ2-1
clone size: -
V gene: TRBV28
CDR3 length: 15
D gene: TRBD2
CDR3 protein: CASSVSAGFGNEQFF
CDR3 DNA: TGTGCCAGCAGTGTCTCAGCGGGGTTTGGCAATGAGCAGTTCTTC

J gene: TRBJ2-7
clone size: -
V gene: TRBV11-2
CDR3 length: 16
D gene: -
CDR3 protein: CASSLVPRTADYEQYF
CDR3 DNA: TGTGCCAGCAGCTTAGTCCCAAGGACAGCAGATTACGAGCAGTACTTC

J gene: TRBJ2-1
clone size: -
V gene: TRBV9
CDR3 length: 13
D gene: -
CDR3 protein: CASSVGPLNEQFF
CDR3 DNA: TGTGCCAGCAGCGTAGGCCCCCTAAATGAGCAGTTCTTC

J gene: TRBJ2-7
clone size: few
V gene: TRBV12-5
CDR3 length: 18
D gene: TRBD1
CDR3 protein: CASAPRDRGSRKSYEQYF
CDR3 DNA: TGTGCTAGTGCCCCTCGGGACAGGGGTTCTAGGAAGAGCTACGAGCAGTACTTC

J gene: TRBJ1-2
clone size: few
V gene: TRBV5-5
CDR3 length: 14
D gene: TRBD1
CDR3 protein: CASSSLGQPYGYTF
CDR3 DNA: TGTGCCAGCAGCAGTTTGGGACAGCCCTATGGCTACACCTTC

J gene: TRBJ2-5
clone size: -
V gene: TRBV29-1
CDR3 length: 13
D gene: TRBD2
CDR3 protein: CSVRTSGTETQYF
CDR3 DNA: TGCAGCGTTCGGACTAGCGGGACGGAGACCCAGTACTTC

J gene: TRBJ1-1
clone size: -
V gene: TRBV7-2
CDR3 length: 13
D gene: TRBD1
CDR3 protein: CASSWDRNTEAFF
CDR3 DNA: TGTGCCAGCAGTTGGGACAGGAACACTGAAGCTTTCTTT

J gene: TRBJ2-7
clone size: once
V gene: TRBV18
CDR3 length: 16
D gene: -
CDR3 protein: CASSPPMAGGTYEQYF
CDR3 DNA: TGTGCCAGCTCACCACCCATGGCAGGGGGGACCTACGAGCAGTACTTC

J gene: TRBJ1-2
clone size: once
V gene: TRBV5-1
CDR3 length: 14
D gene: TRBD1
CDR3 protein: CASSLTGGIYGYTF
CDR3 DNA: TGCGCCAGCAGTTTGACAGGGGGCATCTATGGCTACACCTTC

J gene: TRBJ2-7
clone size: -
V gene: TRBV11-2
CDR3 length: 15
D gene: TRBD1
CDR3 protein: CASSFQGTGAYEQYF
CDR3 DNA: TGTGCCAGCAGCTTCCAAGGGACAGGGGCCTACGAGCAGTACTTC

J gene: TRBJ2-7
clone size: once
V gene: TRBV29-1
CDR3 length: 13
D gene: TRBD2
CDR3 protein: CSFRTSDSYEQYF
CDR3 DNA: TGCAGCTTTAGGACTAGCGACTCCTACGAGCAGTACTTC

J gene: TRBJ2-5
clone size: -
V gene: TRBV5-1
CDR3 length: 15
D gene: TRBD1
CDR3 protein: CASSLAGTGQETQYF
CDR3 DNA: TGCGCCAGCAGCTTGGCCGGGACAGGACAAGAGACCCAGTACTTC

J gene: TRBJ1-1
clone size: -
V gene: TRBV6-5
CDR3 length: 14
D gene: -
CDR3 protein: CASSYDRYNTEAFF
CDR3 DNA: TGTGCCAGCAGTTACGACAGGTATAACACTGAAGCTTTCTTT

J gene: TRBJ2-3
clone size: -
V gene: TRBV6-4
CDR3 length: 14
D gene: -
CDR3 protein: CASSEQRREDTQYF
CDR3 DNA: TGTGCCAGCAGTGAGCAGCGGAGGGAAGATACGCAGTATTTT

J gene: TRBJ1-1
clone size: once
V gene: TRBV5-1
CDR3 length: 14
D gene: -
CDR3 protein: CASSYDRVVAEAFF
CDR3 DNA: TGCGCCAGCAGCTACGACCGGGTAGTGGCTGAAGCTTTCTTT

J gene: TRBJ1-2
clone size: -
V gene: TRBV7-9
CDR3 length: 13
D gene: TRBD1
CDR3 protein: CASSLGQGWGYTF
CDR3 DNA: TGTGCCAGCAGCCTCGGACAGGGTTGGGGCTACACCTTC

J gene: TRBJ2-3
clone size: -
V gene: TRBV4-3
CDR3 length: 14
D gene: -
CDR3 protein: CASSQTRTMDTQYF
CDR3 DNA: TGCGCCAGCAGCCAAACTAGGACCATGGATACGCAGTATTTT

J gene: TRBJ2-1
clone size: few
V gene: TRBV6-1
CDR3 length: 14
D gene: -
CDR3 protein: CASAKSGGHNEQFF
CDR3 DNA: TGTGCCAGCGCGAAGTCCGGGGGACACAATGAGCAGTTCTTC

J gene: TRBJ2-1
clone size: few
V gene: TRBV7-2
CDR3 length: 16
D gene: TRBD2
CDR3 protein: CASSKTSGGYNNEQFF
CDR3 DNA: TGTGCCAGCAGCAAGACTAGCGGGGGGTATAACAATGAGCAGTTCTTC

J gene: TRBJ2-1
clone size: -
V gene: TRBV7-3
CDR3 length: 15
D gene: TRBD2
CDR3 protein: CASSPLRGGAGEQFF
CDR3 DNA: TGTGCCAGCAGTCCTCTCCGGGGGGGAGCGGGAGAGCAGTTCTTC

J gene: TRBJ2-1
clone size: -
V gene: TRBV4-2
CDR3 length: 15
D gene: TRBD2
CDR3 protein: CASSQVERGGNEQFF
CDR3 DNA: TGTGCCAGCAGCCAAGTAGAGCGGGGGGGAAATGAGCAGTTCTTC

J gene: TRBJ1-1
clone size: -
V gene: TRBV27
CDR3 length: 12
D gene: -
CDR3 protein: CASKGAGSEAFF
CDR3 DNA: TGTGCCAGCAAAGGGGCTGGTTCTGAAGCTTTCTTT

J gene: TRBJ1-2
clone size: -
V gene: TRBV2
CDR3 length: 11
D gene: -
CDR3 protein: CASTGGNGYTF
CDR3 DNA: TGTGCCAGCACCGGAGGGAATGGCTACACCTTC

J gene: TRBJ1-2
clone size: -
V gene: TRBV5-1
CDR3 length: 14
D gene: -
CDR3 protein: CASSLSWEGDGYTF
CDR3 DNA: TGCGCCAGCAGCTTGAGCTGGGAGGGGGATGGCTACACCTTC

J gene: TRBJ1-2
clone size: -
V gene: TRBV10-2
CDR3 length: 15
D gene: TRBD1
CDR3 protein: CASSPRQGSHYGYTF
CDR3 DNA: TGCGCCAGCAGTCCCCGACAGGGGAGCCACTATGGCTACACCTTC